Listed below are T cell receptor beta chains from one sample, sequenced in a study of blood T cell repertoires in COVID-19. Clones were read by immunoSEQ multiplex PCR, and TCRdb kept only the in-frame ones, dropping some. The table has about 130,000 clones, over 75% seen once; the top ten hold 0.95% to 1.5%. The specimen sequenced was peripheral blood. These receptors all stem from a woman older than 75 with acute or convalescent COVID-19. Each CDR3 is given with its conserved first and last residue. Fields, in order: V gene, D gene, clone size, CDR3 length, J gene, CDR3 DNA, CDR3 protein. A D gene is named only where the DNA matches it firmly. Size values are once, few and many counts, or a class for expanded clones, and some rows have none.

V gene: TRBV30
D gene: .
clone size: once
CDR3 length: 14
J gene: TRBJ1-1
CDR3 DNA: TGTGCCTGGAGTTTGTTATGGGAGGACACTGAAGCTTTCTTT
CDR3 protein: CAWSLLWEDTEAFF

V gene: TRBV6-5
D gene: .
clone size: once
CDR3 length: 11
J gene: TRBJ1-2
CDR3 DNA: TGTGCCAGCTCCGGGGGCTATGGCTACACCTTC
CDR3 protein: CASSGGYGYTF

V gene: TRBV4-2
D gene: .
clone size: .
CDR3 length: 15
J gene: TRBJ1-5
CDR3 DNA: TGTGCCAGCAGCCAACTCCCCGTGCCTAATTATCCCCAGCATTTT
CDR3 protein: CASSQLPVPNYPQHF

V gene: TRBV5-4
D gene: .
clone size: .
CDR3 length: 13
J gene: TRBJ2-3
CDR3 DNA: TGTGCCAGCAGCTCGGTGGGCACAGATACGCAGTATTTT
CDR3 protein: CASSSVGTDTQYF

V gene: TRBV28
D gene: .
clone size: .
CDR3 length: 13
J gene: TRBJ2-1
CDR3 DNA: TGTGCCACCACAACCCCCCTCAACAATGAGCAGTTCTTC
CDR3 protein: CATTTPLNNEQFF

V gene: TRBV9
D gene: TRBD2
clone size: .
CDR3 length: 16
J gene: TRBJ2-2
CDR3 DNA: TGTGCCAGCAGCCAACTAGCGGGAGTAAACACCGGGGAGCTGTTTTTT
CDR3 protein: CASSQLAGVNTGELFF

V gene: TRBV19
D gene: TRBD1
clone size: .
CDR3 length: 12
J gene: TRBJ1-2
CDR3 DNA: TGTGCCAGTAGTATGGGACAGGAAGGCTACACCTTC
CDR3 protein: CASSMGQEGYTF

V gene: TRBV7-7
D gene: .
clone size: .
CDR3 length: 15
J gene: TRBJ2-2
CDR3 DNA: TGTGCCAGCAGCTTAGCCGGGAGTAACACCGGGGAGCTGTTTTTT
CDR3 protein: CASSLAGSNTGELFF

V gene: TRBV6-5
D gene: .
clone size: .
CDR3 length: 15
J gene: TRBJ1-1
CDR3 DNA: TGTGCCAGCAGTACAAGTGCACCCAAGGGAGCTGAAGCTTTCTTT
CDR3 protein: CASSTSAPKGAEAFF

V gene: TRBV3-1/TRBV3-2
D gene: TRBD2
clone size: .
CDR3 length: 17
J gene: TRBJ2-3
CDR3 DNA: TGTGCCAGCAGCCAAGAGGTAGTAGCGGGGGGCACAGATACGCAGTATTTT
CDR3 protein: CASSQEVVAGGTDTQYF

V gene: TRBV18
D gene: .
clone size: few
CDR3 length: 12
J gene: TRBJ1-6
CDR3 DNA: TGTGCCAGCTCACCCCCTGATTCACCCCTCCACTTT
CDR3 protein: CASSPPDSPLHF

V gene: TRBV3-1/TRBV3-2
D gene: .
clone size: .
CDR3 length: 16
J gene: TRBJ1-2
CDR3 DNA: TGTGCCAGCAGCCAACGAGCCGGGACACTTAACTATGGCTACACCTTC
CDR3 protein: CASSQRAGTLNYGYTF

V gene: TRBV28
D gene: TRBD2
clone size: .
CDR3 length: 16
J gene: TRBJ2-2
CDR3 DNA: TGTGCCAGCAGCTACGGACTAGCGGGGAACACCGGGGAGCTGTTTTTT
CDR3 protein: CASSYGLAGNTGELFF

V gene: TRBV18
D gene: TRBD2
clone size: few
CDR3 length: 16
J gene: TRBJ2-2
CDR3 DNA: TGTGCCAGCGCTGCGTCGGGACTACCGAACACCGGGGAGCTGTTTTTT
CDR3 protein: CASAASGLPNTGELFF

V gene: TRBV11-1
D gene: .
clone size: .
CDR3 length: 13
J gene: TRBJ2-2
CDR3 DNA: TGTGCCAGCAGCCTAAACCTGGTCGGGGAGCTGTTTTTT
CDR3 protein: CASSLNLVGELFF

V gene: TRBV5-1
D gene: .
clone size: .
CDR3 length: 13
J gene: TRBJ2-7
CDR3 DNA: TGCGCCAGCAGCACAGACGACAGTGGCGAGCAGTACTTC
CDR3 protein: CASSTDDSGEQYF

V gene: TRBV28
D gene: TRBD1
clone size: .
CDR3 length: 14
J gene: TRBJ1-1
CDR3 DNA: TGTGCCAGCAGCCGACCGGACAGGGACACTGAAGCTTTCTTT
CDR3 protein: CASSRPDRDTEAFF

V gene: TRBV3-1/TRBV3-2
D gene: .
clone size: .
CDR3 length: 15
J gene: TRBJ2-5
CDR3 DNA: TGTGCCAGCAGCGATATCCGGTGGCGGCAAGAGACCCAGTACTTC
CDR3 protein: CASSDIRWRQETQYF

V gene: TRBV11-2
D gene: .
clone size: once
CDR3 length: 14
J gene: TRBJ2-7
CDR3 DNA: TGTGCCAGCAGCTTAGCGGCAGGGGTGGGCGAGCAGTACTTC
CDR3 protein: CASSLAAGVGEQYF

V gene: TRBV28
D gene: .
clone size: .
CDR3 length: 14
J gene: TRBJ2-3
CDR3 DNA: TGTGCCAGCAGTATGACAGCCATCACAGATACGCAGTATTTT
CDR3 protein: CASSMTAITDTQYF

V gene: TRBV3-1/TRBV3-2
D gene: TRBD1
clone size: .
CDR3 length: 14
J gene: TRBJ1-2
CDR3 DNA: TGTGCCAGCAACTCGGGACAGGGGAACTATGGCTACACCTTC
CDR3 protein: CASNSGQGNYGYTF

V gene: TRBV6-2/TRBV6-3
D gene: .
clone size: .
CDR3 length: 16
J gene: TRBJ2-7
CDR3 DNA: TGTGCCAGCAGTTACTCTCCGCAGGGTAAGGACTACGAGCAGTACTTC
CDR3 protein: CASSYSPQGKDYEQYF

V gene: TRBV9
D gene: TRBD2
clone size: .
CDR3 length: 17
J gene: TRBJ2-1
CDR3 DNA: TGTGCCAGCAGCGTAGCCCCGCTAGCGGGGGCCGAGGGTGAGCAGTTCTTC
CDR3 protein: CASSVAPLAGAEGEQFF

V gene: TRBV10-3
D gene: .
clone size: .
CDR3 length: 17
J gene: TRBJ2-7
CDR3 DNA: TGTGCCATCAGTGAGTCGAGCCCCAAAAGAGGAAGCGACGAGCAGTACTTC
CDR3 protein: CAISESSPKRGSDEQYF

V gene: TRBV18
D gene: TRBD2
clone size: .
CDR3 length: 18
J gene: TRBJ2-1
CDR3 DNA: TGTGCCAGCTCACCAGCGACTAGCGGGGGGAGCTCCTACAATGAGCAGTTCTTC
CDR3 protein: CASSPATSGGSSYNEQFF

V gene: TRBV18
D gene: .
clone size: .
CDR3 length: 13
J gene: TRBJ1-1
CDR3 DNA: TGTGCCAGCTCACTTCGGCGGGACGGTGAAGCTTTCTTT
CDR3 protein: CASSLRRDGEAFF

V gene: TRBV5-1
D gene: .
clone size: .
CDR3 length: 14
J gene: TRBJ1-4
CDR3 DNA: TGCGCCAGCGGCCCACAGGCAACTAATGAAAAACTGTTTTTT
CDR3 protein: CASGPQATNEKLFF